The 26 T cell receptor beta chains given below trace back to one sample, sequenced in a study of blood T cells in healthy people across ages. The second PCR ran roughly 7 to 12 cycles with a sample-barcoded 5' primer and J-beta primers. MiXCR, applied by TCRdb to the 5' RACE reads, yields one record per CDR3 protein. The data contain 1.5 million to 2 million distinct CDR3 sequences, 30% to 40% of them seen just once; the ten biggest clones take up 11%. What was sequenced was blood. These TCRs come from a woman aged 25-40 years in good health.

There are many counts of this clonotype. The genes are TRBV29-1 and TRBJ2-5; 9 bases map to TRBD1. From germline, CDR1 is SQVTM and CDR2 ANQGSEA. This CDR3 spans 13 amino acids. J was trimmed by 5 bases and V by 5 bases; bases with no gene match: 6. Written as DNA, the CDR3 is TGCAGCGTTCGACAGGGGGGAGGGGAGACCCAGTACTTC. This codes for CSVRQGGGETQYF. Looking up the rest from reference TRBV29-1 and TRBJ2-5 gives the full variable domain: SAVISQKPSRDICQRGTSLTIQCQVDSQVTMMFWYRQQPGQSLTLIATANQGSEATYESGFVIDKFPISRPNLTFSTLTVSNMSPEDSSIYLCSVRQGGGETQYFGPGTRLLVL.

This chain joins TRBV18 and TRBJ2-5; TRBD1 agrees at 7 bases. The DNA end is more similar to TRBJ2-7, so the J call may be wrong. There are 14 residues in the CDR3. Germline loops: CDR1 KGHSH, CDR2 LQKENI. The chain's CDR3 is CASSLLGQEAEQYF. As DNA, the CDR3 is TGTGCCAGCTCACTACTCGGACAGGAGGCCGAGCAGTACTTC.

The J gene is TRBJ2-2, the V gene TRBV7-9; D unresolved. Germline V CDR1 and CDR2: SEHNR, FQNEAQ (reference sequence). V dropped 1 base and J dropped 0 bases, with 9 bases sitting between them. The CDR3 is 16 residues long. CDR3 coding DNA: TGTGCCAGCAGCTTAGACGTAGCCGCGAACACCGGGGAGCTGTTTTTT. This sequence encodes CASSLDVAANTGELFF.

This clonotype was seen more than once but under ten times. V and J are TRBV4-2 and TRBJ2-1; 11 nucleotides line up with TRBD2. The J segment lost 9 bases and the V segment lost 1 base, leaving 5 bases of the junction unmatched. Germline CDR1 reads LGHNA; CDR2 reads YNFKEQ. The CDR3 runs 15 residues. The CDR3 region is CASSQVTSGSIEQFF. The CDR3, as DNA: TGTGCCAGCAGCCAAGTAACTAGCGGGAGTATTGAGCAGTTCTTC.

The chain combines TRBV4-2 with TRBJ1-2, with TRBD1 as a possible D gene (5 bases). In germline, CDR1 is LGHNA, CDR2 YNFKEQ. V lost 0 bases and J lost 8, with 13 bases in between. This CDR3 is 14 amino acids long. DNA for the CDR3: TGTGCCAGCAGCCAAGAGGAAGGGGTAGGAGGCTACACCTTC. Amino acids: CASSQEEGVGGYTF.

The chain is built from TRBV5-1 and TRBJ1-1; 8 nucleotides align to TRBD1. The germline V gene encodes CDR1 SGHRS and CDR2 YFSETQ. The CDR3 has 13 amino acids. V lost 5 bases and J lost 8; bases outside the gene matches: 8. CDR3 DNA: TGCGCCAGCAGTCCCTACGGGGACAGGGAAGCTTTCTTT. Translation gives CASSPYGDREAFF. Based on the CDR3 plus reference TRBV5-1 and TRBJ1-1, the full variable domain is KAGVTQTPRYLIKTRGQQVTLSCSPISGHRSVSWYQQTPGQGLQFLFEYFSETQRNKGNFPGRFSGRQFSNSRSEMNVSTLELGDSALYLCASSPYGDREAFFGQGTRLTVV.

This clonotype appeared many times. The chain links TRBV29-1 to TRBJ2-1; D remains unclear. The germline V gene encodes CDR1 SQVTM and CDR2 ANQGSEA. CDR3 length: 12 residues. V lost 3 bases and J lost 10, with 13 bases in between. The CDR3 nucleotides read TGCAGCGTTGATTCTAGGGCAGAAGAGCAGTTCTTC. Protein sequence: CSVDSRAEEQFF.

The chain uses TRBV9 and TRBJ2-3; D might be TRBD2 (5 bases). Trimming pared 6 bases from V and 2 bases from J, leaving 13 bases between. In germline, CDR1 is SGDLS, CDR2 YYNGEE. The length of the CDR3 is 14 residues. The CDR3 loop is CASTPMEVTDTQYF. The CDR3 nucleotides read TGTGCCAGCACCCCCATGGAGGTCACAGATACGCAGTATTTT. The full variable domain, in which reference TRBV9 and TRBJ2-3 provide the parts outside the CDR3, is DSGVTQTPKHLITATGQRVTLRCSPRSGDLSVYWYQQSLDQGLQFLIQYYNGEERAKGNILERFSAQQFPDLHSELNLSSLELGDSALYFCASTPMEVTDTQYFGPGTRLTVL.

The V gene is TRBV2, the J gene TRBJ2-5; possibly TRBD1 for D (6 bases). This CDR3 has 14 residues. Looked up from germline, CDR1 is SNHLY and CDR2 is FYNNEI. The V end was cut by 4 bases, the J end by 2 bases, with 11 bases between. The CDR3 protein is CASSGLQGQETQYF. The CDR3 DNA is TGTGCCAGCAGTGGGTTACAGGGACAAGAGACCCAGTACTTC.

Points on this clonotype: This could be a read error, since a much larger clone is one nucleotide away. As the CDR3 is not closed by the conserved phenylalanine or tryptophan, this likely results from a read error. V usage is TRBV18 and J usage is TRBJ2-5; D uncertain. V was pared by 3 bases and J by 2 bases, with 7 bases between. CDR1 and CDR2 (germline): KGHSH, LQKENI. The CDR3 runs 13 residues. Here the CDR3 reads CASSPGDQETQYL. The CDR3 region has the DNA TGTGCCAGCTCACCGGGTGATCAAGAGACCCAGTACCTC.

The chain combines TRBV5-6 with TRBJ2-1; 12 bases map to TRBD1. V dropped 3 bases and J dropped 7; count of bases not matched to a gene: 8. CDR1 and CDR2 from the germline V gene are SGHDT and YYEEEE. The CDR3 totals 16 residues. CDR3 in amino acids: CASSYTGTGGRNEQFF. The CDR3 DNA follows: TGTGCCAGCAGCTACACCGGGACAGGGGGCCGGAATGAGCAGTTCTTC.

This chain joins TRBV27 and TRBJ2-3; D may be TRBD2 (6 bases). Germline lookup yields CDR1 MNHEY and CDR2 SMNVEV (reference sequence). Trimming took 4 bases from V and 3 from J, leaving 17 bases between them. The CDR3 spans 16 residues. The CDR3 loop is CASSSMGGLGTDTQYF. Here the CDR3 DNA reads TGTGCCAGCAGTTCGATGGGGGGACTCGGGACAGATACGCAGTATTTT.

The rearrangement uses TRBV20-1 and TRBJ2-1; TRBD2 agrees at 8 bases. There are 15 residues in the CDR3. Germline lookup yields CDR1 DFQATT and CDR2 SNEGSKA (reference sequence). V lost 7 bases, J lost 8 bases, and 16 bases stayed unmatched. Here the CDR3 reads CSVEAGVISADEQFF. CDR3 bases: TGCAGTGTGGAAGCGGGAGTTATCTCTGCGGATGAGCAGTTCTTC.

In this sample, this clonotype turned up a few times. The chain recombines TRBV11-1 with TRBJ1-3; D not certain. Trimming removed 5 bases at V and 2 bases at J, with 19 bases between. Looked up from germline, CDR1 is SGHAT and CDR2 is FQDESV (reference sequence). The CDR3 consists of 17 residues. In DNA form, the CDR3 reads TGTGCCAGCAGCGGCGCCCCGATACCTCAGACTGGAAACACCATATATTTT. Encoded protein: CASSGAPIPQTGNTIYF.

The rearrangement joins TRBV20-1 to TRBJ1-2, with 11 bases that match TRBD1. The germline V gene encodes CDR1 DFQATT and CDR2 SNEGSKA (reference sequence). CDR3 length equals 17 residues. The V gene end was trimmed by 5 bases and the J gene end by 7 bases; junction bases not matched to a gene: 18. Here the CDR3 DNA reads TGCAGTGCTCGGTTCCCCTCTCGGACAGGGGGCATGTGTGGCTACACCTTC. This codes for CSARFPSRTGGMCGYTF.

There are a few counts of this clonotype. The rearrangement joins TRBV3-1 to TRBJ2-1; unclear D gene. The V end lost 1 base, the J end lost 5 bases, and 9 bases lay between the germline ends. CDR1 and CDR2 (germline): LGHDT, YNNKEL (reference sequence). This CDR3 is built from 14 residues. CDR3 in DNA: TGTGCCAGCAGCCAAGGCAGTACGGACAATGAGCAGTTCTTC. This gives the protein CASSQGSTDNEQFF.

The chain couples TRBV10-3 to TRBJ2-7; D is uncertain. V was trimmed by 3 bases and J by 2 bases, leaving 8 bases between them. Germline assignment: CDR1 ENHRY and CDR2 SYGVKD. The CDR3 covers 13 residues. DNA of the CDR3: TGTGCCATCAGTGATGGTTTTCCCTACGAGCAGTACTTC. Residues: CAISDGFPYEQYF.

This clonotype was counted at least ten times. CDR3 nucleotide sequence: TGCAGCGTAAGGGGCTCAGGCTATGGCTACACCTTC. It specifies CSVRGSGYGYTF. The chain uses TRBV29-1 and TRBJ1-2; D perhaps matches TRBD1 (5 bases). The CDR3 totals 12 residues. V lost 6 bases and J 4 bases, leaving 12 bases between the germline ends. Looked up from germline, CDR1 is SQVTM and CDR2 is ANQGSEA. The full variable domain, rest sourced from reference TRBV29-1 and TRBJ1-2, is SAVISQKPSRDICQRGTSLTIQCQVDSQVTMMFWYRQQPGQSLTLIATANQGSEATYESGFVIDKFPISRPNLTFSTLTVSNMSPEDSSIYLCSVRGSGYGYTFGSGTRLTVV.

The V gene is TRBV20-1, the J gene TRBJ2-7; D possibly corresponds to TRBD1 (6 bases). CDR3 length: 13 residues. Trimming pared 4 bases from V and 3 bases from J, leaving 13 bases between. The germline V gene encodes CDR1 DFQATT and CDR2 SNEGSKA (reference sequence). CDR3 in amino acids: CSAIGDTDYEQYF. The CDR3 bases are TGCAGTGCTATTGGGGACACTGACTACGAGCAGTACTTC.

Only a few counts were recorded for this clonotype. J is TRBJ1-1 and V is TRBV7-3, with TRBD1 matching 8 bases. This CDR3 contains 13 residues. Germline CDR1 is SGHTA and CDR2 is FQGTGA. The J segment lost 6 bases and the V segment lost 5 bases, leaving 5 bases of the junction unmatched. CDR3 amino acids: CASSPDRESEAFF. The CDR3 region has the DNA TGTGCCAGCAGCCCGGACAGGGAGTCTGAAGCTTTCTTT.

The CDR3 DNA reads TGTGCCAGCAGCGTAGATCGGAATTCACCCCTCCACTTT. It codes for CASSVDRNSPLHF. V is TRBV9 and J is TRBJ1-6; D is uncertain. This CDR3 contains 13 residues. CDR1 and CDR2 from the germline V gene are SGDLS and YYNGEE. V lost 0 bases, J lost 7 bases, and 5 bases lay in between.

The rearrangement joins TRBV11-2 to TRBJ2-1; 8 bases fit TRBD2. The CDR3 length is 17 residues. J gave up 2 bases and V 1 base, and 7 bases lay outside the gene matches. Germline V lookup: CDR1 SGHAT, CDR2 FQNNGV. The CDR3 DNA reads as TGTGCCAGCAGCTTAGGATGGCGGGGGGCCCCCTACAATGAGCAGTTCTTC. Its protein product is CASSLGWRGAPYNEQFF.

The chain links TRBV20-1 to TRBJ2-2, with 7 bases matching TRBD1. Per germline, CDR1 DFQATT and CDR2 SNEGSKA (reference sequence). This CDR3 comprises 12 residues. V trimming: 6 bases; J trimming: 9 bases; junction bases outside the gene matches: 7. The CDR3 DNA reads TGCAGTGCCGGACAGGCGGCTAGGGAGCTGTTTTTT. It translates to CSAGQAARELFF.

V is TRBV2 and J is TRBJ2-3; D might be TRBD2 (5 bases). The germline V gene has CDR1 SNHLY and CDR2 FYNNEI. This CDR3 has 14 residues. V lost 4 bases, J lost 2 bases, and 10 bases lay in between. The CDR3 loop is CASSVQRTTDTQYF. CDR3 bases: TGTGCCAGCAGTGTCCAGCGGACCACAGATACGCAGTATTTT.

The CDR3 reads CASADRGGPQPQHF. In nucleotides, the CDR3 is TGTGCCAGCGCGGACAGGGGGGGACCTCAGCCCCAGCATTTT. The chain is built from TRBV6-1 and TRBJ1-5; 10 bases match TRBD1. CDR3 size: 14 residues. Germline CDR1 reads MNHNS; CDR2 reads SASEGT. Trimming took 8 bases from V and 6 from J; bases not matched to a gene: 7.

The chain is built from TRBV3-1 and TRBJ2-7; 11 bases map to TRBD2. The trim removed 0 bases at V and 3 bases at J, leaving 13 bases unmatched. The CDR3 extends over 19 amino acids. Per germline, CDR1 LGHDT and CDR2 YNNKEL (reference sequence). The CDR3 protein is CASSQDGLAGGLYGYEQYF. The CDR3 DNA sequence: TGTGCCAGCAGCCAAGACGGCCTAGCGGGAGGCCTCTATGGCTACGAGCAGTACTTC.